This TCR beta chain was captured in a study of response to subunit inactivated influenza vaccine (dated by TCRdb to 2017 to 2018). Background for the entire study: The study used deep quantitative T cell receptor repertoire profiling to track responses to a trivalent subunit inactivated influenza vaccine.

This clonotype was observed at least ten times. Its antigen remains undetermined. Per-base quality was not reported, and no clone a single base away is much larger than it. The library was built by means of RT-PCR. Sequenced on an Illumina HiSeq 2500. In TCRdb, the public reads were trimmed at Q25 with fastp and aligned with MiXCR, with productive beta chains retained. CDR3 protein sequences are deduplicated, and each keeps its most common genes and DNA. Here the sample has hundreds of thousands of distinct CDR3 sequences; 25% occur a single time. The top ten clones comprise 1.5% to 2% of the sample. V is clipped by 5 bases and J by 2 bases, and the sequence between their germline boundaries is 13 bases long. For CDR1 and CDR2, the germline V gene lists SGHTA and FQGNSA. Inclusive of the bounding cysteine and phenylalanine, the CDR3 is 15 residues long. The kept DNA is CDR3 alone, 45 bases in frame from the first base.

Overall study outcomes, separate from this receptor: The authors proposed that each seasonal influenza vaccination may bring in only a limited number of new T cells.

This TCR was recovered from a man in his fifties or sixties who received an inactivated influenza vaccine. Donor details come from another sample of the same person, matched by shared clones. In this chain, TRBV7-2 is recombined with TRBJ1-3; no D gene is confidently identified. The material was CD4+ T cells sorted from PBMCs, obtained approximately 5 days after vaccination. The base sequence is TGTGCCAGCAGCAATGTACTTACGGCTGGAAACACCATATATTTT. Translated, it gives CASSNVLTAGNTIYF.